Listed below are T cell receptor beta chains from one sample, sequenced in a study of CD8 T cell repertoires and HIV-1 epitope variants. Here immunoSEQ multiplex PCR was the method, and the copy in TCRdb shows in-frame clones only, minus some. The data hold about 4,800 clones, with 65% to 70% observed a single time. For these receptors, no antigen is known. Sequencing was done on a sample of cultured CD8+ T cells derived from PBMCs. These receptors originate from a male donor with HIV. CDR3s include the opening cysteine and the closing phenylalanine or tryptophan. D genes are given only for firm matches. Clone size appears in some rows only: once, few, many, or a class for an expanded clone.

cdr3_nt,cdr3_aa,d_call,clone_size,j_call,v_call
TGTGCCAGCGAACTAAACACTGAAGCTTTCTTT,CASELNTEAFF,-,once,TRBJ1-1,TRBV28
TGTGCCAGCAGCTTAGCAGGGAAGGCTGGAAACACCATATATTTT,CASSLAGKAGNTIYF,-,-,TRBJ1-3,TRBV13
TGTGCCAGCAGCCAAGAGACAGCGAACACCGGGGAGCTGTTTTTT,CASSQETANTGELFF,-,-,TRBJ2-2,TRBV4-2
TGTGCCAGCAGCCCCATGCCTTTTACCGGGACAGCCTCCTCCTACGAGCAGTACTTC,CASSPMPFTGTASSYEQYF,TRBD1,-,TRBJ2-7,TRBV7-9
TGTGCCAGCAGCTTGGGACAGTACCTTCGTGAGCAGTACTTC,CASSLGQYLREQYF,TRBD1,few,TRBJ2-7,TRBV7-1
TGTGCCAGCAGCCACGGGACTGAGAATGAGCAGTTCTTC,CASSHGTENEQFF,-,-,TRBJ2-1,TRBV7-9
TGTGCCAGCAGCCATTCCTCCGCCCACGAGCAGTACTTC,CASSHSSAHEQYF,-,-,TRBJ2-7,TRBV14
TGTGCCAGCTCACCACCGGGGGGTTTCTCCTACGAGCAGTACTTC,CASSPPGGFSYEQYF,-,few,TRBJ2-7,TRBV18
TGCGCCAGCAGCTTGGCCTTAGGGGCGGTAGGCGGAGATACGCAGTATTTT,CASSLALGAVGGDTQYF,-,-,TRBJ2-3,TRBV5-1
TGTGCCAGCAGCTTAGATAAGCTTGAAGCTTTCTTT,CASSLDKLEAFF,-,-,TRBJ1-1,TRBV7-9
TGTGCCAGCAGCTCGGACCCTCAGCCCGAGCAGTACTTC,CASSSDPQPEQYF,-,few,TRBJ2-7,TRBV7-9
TGTGCCAGCAGGAGCCGACTAGCGGCCCTCAATGAGCAGTTCTTC,CASRSRLAALNEQFF,TRBD2,few,TRBJ2-1,TRBV28
TGTGCCAGCAGTCTAACGACTAGCGGGGGGGCTCAGACCCAGTACTTC,CASSLTTSGGAQTQYF,TRBD2,-,TRBJ2-5,TRBV27
TGTGCCAGCAGTCACAGGGGGTCAGAAGAGCAGTACTTC,CASSHRGSEEQYF,TRBD1,-,TRBJ2-7,TRBV28
TGTGCCAGTAGTATCGACTTAACTAGCGGGGTATACGAGCAGTACTTC,CASSIDLTSGVYEQYF,TRBD2,medium-sized,TRBJ2-7,TRBV19
TGTGCCAGCAGAGATAGCGGGAGTTCATACAATGAGCAGTTCTTC,CASRDSGSSYNEQFF,TRBD2,-,TRBJ2-1,TRBV6-1
TGTGCCAGCGACTCGGGGGGACGTGGAAACACCATATATTTT,CASDSGGRGNTIYF,-,-,TRBJ1-3,TRBV9
TGTGCCAGCAGCTTTATGGGGGGACCGACCTACGAGCAGTACTTC,CASSFMGGPTYEQYF,-,-,TRBJ2-7,TRBV5-4
TGTGCCATCATCATTCCACAGGGTAACGGCTACACCTTC,CAIIIPQGNGYTF,-,-,TRBJ1-2,TRBV10-3
TGTGCCAGCTCCCCTTGGAGAGTTGACGTCTATGGCTACACCTTC,CASSPWRVDVYGYTF,-,-,TRBJ1-2,TRBV28
TGTGCCAGCAGCTTGGGACAGTACCTTCGTGAGCAGTACTTC,CASSLGQYLREQYF,TRBD1,few,TRBJ2-7,TRBV11-2
TGTGCCAGCTCACCACCTGCAGGGGATGGCTACAATGAGCAGTTCTTC,CASSPPAGDGYNEQFF,-,-,TRBJ2-1,TRBV18
TGTGCCAGCTCACCTGGGCCGGAGGATGTGGACATTCAGTACTTC,CASSPGPEDVDIQYF,-,-,TRBJ2-4,TRBV18
TGTGCCAGCAGCGGGAGCTACTACGAGCAGTACTTC,CASSGSYYEQYF,-,-,TRBJ2-7,TRBV5-4
TGTGCCAGCTCACCCGCATGGAACACTGAAGCTTTCTTT,CASSPAWNTEAFF,-,-,TRBJ1-1,TRBV18
TGTGCCAGCAGGGTATTTGCCAATGAGCAGTTCTTC,CASRVFANEQFF,-,-,TRBJ2-1,TRBV6-1
TGTGCCAGCAGCCAAGATGGCAGGGCGAACACCGGGGAGCTGTTTTTT,CASSQDGRANTGELFF,-,-,TRBJ2-2,TRBV4-2
TGCGCCAGCAGCGGGCTGACAGGGAACACCGGGGAGCTGTTTTTT,CASSGLTGNTGELFF,-,-,TRBJ2-2,TRBV5-1
TGTGCCTGGGGGCTTGCGACGTTACAGTACTTC,CAWGLATLQYF,-,few,TRBJ2-7,TRBV30
TGTGCCAGCAGAGTCGGAGCCTACGAGCAGTACTTC,CASRVGAYEQYF,-,few,TRBJ2-7,TRBV6-5
TGCGCCAGCAGCCCCCAGGGAGTCAGAGCTGAAGCTTTCTTT,CASSPQGVRAEAFF,-,-,TRBJ1-1,TRBV4-1
TGTGCCAGCAGCGACCTCCCGGAAGAGAAGACAGCTCAAGAGACCCAGTACTTC,CASSDLPEEKTAQETQYF,-,-,TRBJ2-5,TRBV7-8
TGCGCCAGCAGCTTGTACGGGACAGGGGATCAGCCCCAGCATTTT,CASSLYGTGDQPQHF,TRBD1,-,TRBJ1-5,TRBV5-1
TGTGCCATCAGTGACTTGGACAGAGAGAACACTGAAGCTTTCTTT,CAISDLDRENTEAFF,-,-,TRBJ1-1,TRBV10-3
TGTGCCAGCAGTGCCGATGTACAGGGGGCGAGGGAGCTGTTTTTT,CASSADVQGARELFF,TRBD1,-,TRBJ2-2,TRBV25-1
TGTGCCAGCAGCGTAACAGGGGGGGAAGAGACCCAGTACTTC,CASSVTGGEETQYF,-,-,TRBJ2-5,TRBV7-2
TGTGCCAGCAGACGCGGGACTTACTACACAGATACGCAGTATTTT,CASRRGTYYTDTQYF,-,medium-sized,TRBJ2-3,TRBV28
TGTGCCAGCAGTTACCCGGACAGCTTGCTCGGTTTT,CASSYPDSLLGF,-,-,TRBJ1-5,TRBV6-6
TGTGCCAGCAGTGAGGGAACCTACGAGCAGTACTTC,CASSEGTYEQYF,-,-,TRBJ2-7,TRBV2
TGTGCCAGCAGAAGAGACGACTACAATGAGCAGTTCTTC,CASRRDDYNEQFF,-,-,TRBJ2-1,TRBV6-5